This T cell receptor beta chain emerged from a study of beta chain features in type 1 diabetes. About the research overall: The samples had 90 million to 130 million sorted cells examined in all. Study-level results: Moderate but significant shortening of TCRB CDR3s was recorded in all four CD4+ subsets from Type 1 diabetes patients.

Naive, central memory, regulatory and stem cell-like memory cells within the CD4+ compartment were sorted using CD45RO/CCR7/CD25/CD127/CD95/CD27. This clone was seen a few times. Its specificity is not known. A junction end diverges from the germline sequence, so it may reflect a read error. As every portion of the isolated RNA was reverse transcribed, the sequencing read expressed TCRB transcripts. An average of approximately 3.6 million reads was obtained for naive, central memory and regulatory T cell samples. TCRdb's table, derived via immunoSEQ multiplex PCR, lists solely in-frame clones and lacks some. The sample records under 400,000 clones, 13% to 15% being singletons. CDR1 is ENHRY, CDR2 SYGVKD, per germline. The CDR3 totals 13 residues.

The rearrangement links TRBV10-3 to TRBJ1-2; no reliable D call. The sample taken for sequencing was central memory CD4+ T cells from blood. This sequence originates from a man in his thirties or forties in good health. The CDR3 sequence: CASSGPGSYGYTF. The CDR3 region has the DNA TGTGCCAGCAGTGGGCCCGGGAGCTATGGCTACACCTTC.